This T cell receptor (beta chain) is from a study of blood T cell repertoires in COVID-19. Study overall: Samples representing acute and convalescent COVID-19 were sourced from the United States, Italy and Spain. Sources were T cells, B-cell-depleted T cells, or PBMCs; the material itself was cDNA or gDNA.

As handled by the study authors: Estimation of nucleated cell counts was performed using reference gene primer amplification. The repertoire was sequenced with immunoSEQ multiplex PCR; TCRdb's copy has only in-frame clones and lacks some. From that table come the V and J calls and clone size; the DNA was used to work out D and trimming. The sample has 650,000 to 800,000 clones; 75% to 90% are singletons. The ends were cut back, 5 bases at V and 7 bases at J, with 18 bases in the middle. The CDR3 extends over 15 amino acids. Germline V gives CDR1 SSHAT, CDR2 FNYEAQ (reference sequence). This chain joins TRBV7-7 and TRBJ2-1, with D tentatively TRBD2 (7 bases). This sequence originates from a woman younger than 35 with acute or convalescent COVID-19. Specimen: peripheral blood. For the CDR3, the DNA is TGTGCCAGCAGCGCTGGGGGGGGCGCGTGGAATGAGCAGTTCTTC. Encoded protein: CASSAGGGAWNEQFF.